This T cell receptor beta chain was obtained from a study of beta chain features in type 1 diabetes. Turning to the study itself: Comparable age, gender and cell yields were observed in patients relative to healthy donors.

V was pared by 4 bases and J by 2 bases, with 8 bases between. The CDR3 is made up of 14 amino acids. Per germline, CDR1 LGHNA and CDR2 YSLEER. This clone was seen more than once but under ten times. Its specificity is not known. Study-wide results and caveats: People with Type 1 diabetes carried modestly yet significantly shorter TCRB CDR3s in all four CD4+ subsets. At VDJ recombination sites, type 1 diabetes patients had fewer insertions and more deleted nucleotides.

Expressed TCRB transcripts were sequenced, since all the RNA that had been isolated was reverse transcribed. Sequencing was performed with immunoSEQ multiplex PCR; in TCRdb, only in-frame clones are kept and a portion is missing. The sample carries 300,000 to 350,000 clones, approximately 13% recorded once. Sequencing was performed on naive CD4+ T cells from blood. This TCR derives from a woman between 18 and 30 years old with type 1 diabetes. The J gene is TRBJ2-2, the V gene TRBV4-3; D remains ambiguous. Here the CDR3 DNA reads TGCGCCAGCAGCCGAGGTACCAACACCGGGGAGCTGTTTTTT. Its translation: CASSRGTNTGELFF.